Listed below are T cell receptor beta chains from one sample, sequenced in a study of blood T cell repertoires in COVID-19. TCRdb's copy holds only in-frame clones and misses some; the assay was immunoSEQ multiplex PCR. Counted here are 100,000 to 150,000 clones, roughly 84% occurring once; the ten biggest clones make up roughly 3.9%. Sequencing was carried out using PBMCs or T cells enriched from blood (not recorded which). The receptors were gathered from a woman in her thirties who had recovered from COVID-19. Each CDR3 is given with its conserved first and last residue. Fields, in order: CDR3 protein, CDR3 DNA, clone size, D gene, V gene, J gene. D genes are given only for firm matches. Clone size is shown for a subset of rows, as once, few, many or a class of expanded clone.

cdr3_aa: CASSSRGSAYNEQFF
cdr3_nt: TGTGCCAGCAGCTCCCGAGGTAGCGCCTACAATGAGCAGTTCTTC
clone_size: -
d_call: -
v_call: TRBV5-8
j_call: TRBJ2-1

cdr3_aa: CASSYYRATNEKLFF
cdr3_nt: TGTGCCAGCAGTTATTACAGAGCAACTAATGAAAAACTGTTTTTT
clone_size: few
d_call: -
v_call: TRBV28
j_call: TRBJ1-4

cdr3_aa: CASSLSGGTSGRLRAREQFF
cdr3_nt: TGTGCCAGCAGCTTAAGCGGGGGGACTAGCGGGAGGCTCCGGGCGAGGGAGCAGTTCTTC
clone_size: -
d_call: TRBD2
v_call: TRBV7-3
j_call: TRBJ2-1

cdr3_aa: CASSLGAGAEKLFF
cdr3_nt: TGTGCCAGCAGCTTGGGGGCAGGGGCTGAAAAACTGTTTTTT
clone_size: -
d_call: -
v_call: TRBV7-2
j_call: TRBJ1-4

cdr3_aa: CSGGDAGSNTEAFF
cdr3_nt: TGCAGCGGCGGGGACGCGGGGTCGAACACTGAAGCTTTCTTT
clone_size: -
d_call: -
v_call: TRBV29-1
j_call: TRBJ1-1

cdr3_aa: CASSPPLDRPGEQYF
cdr3_nt: TGTGCCAGCAGTCCCCCCTTGGACAGGCCCGGCGAGCAGTACTTC
clone_size: few
d_call: TRBD1
v_call: TRBV27
j_call: TRBJ2-7

cdr3_aa: CASSQDSGGSGNTDTQYF
cdr3_nt: TGCGCCAGCAGCCAAGATTCCGGGGGGAGCGGAAACACAGATACGCAGTATTTT
clone_size: -
d_call: TRBD2
v_call: TRBV4-3
j_call: TRBJ2-3

cdr3_aa: CASSLGPISYNEQFF
cdr3_nt: TGTGCCAGCAGCTTAGGCCCTATCTCCTACAATGAGCAGTTCTTC
clone_size: -
d_call: -
v_call: TRBV7-2
j_call: TRBJ2-1

cdr3_aa: CASSLGTGTMNTEAFF
cdr3_nt: TGTGCCAGCAGCTTAGGGACAGGGACAATGAACACTGAAGCTTTCTTT
clone_size: -
d_call: TRBD1
v_call: TRBV7-2
j_call: TRBJ1-1

cdr3_aa: CASSSQWIPFF
cdr3_nt: TGTGCCAGCAGTTCACAGTGGATCCCGTTCTTC
clone_size: -
d_call: -
v_call: TRBV28
j_call: TRBJ2-1

cdr3_aa: CASSLDRAPYGYTF
cdr3_nt: TGTGCCAGCAGCTTAGACCGAGCCCCTTATGGCTACACCTTC
clone_size: -
d_call: -
v_call: TRBV11-2
j_call: TRBJ1-2

cdr3_aa: CASSQLRDTEAFF
cdr3_nt: TGCGCCAGCAGCCAACTCAGGGACACTGAAGCTTTCTTT
clone_size: few
d_call: -
v_call: TRBV4-3
j_call: TRBJ1-1

cdr3_aa: CASSRKFTGGAGTDTQYF
cdr3_nt: TGCGCCAGCAGCCGAAAATTTACAGGGGGCGCGGGCACAGATACGCAGTATTTT
clone_size: -
d_call: TRBD1
v_call: TRBV4-1
j_call: TRBJ2-3

cdr3_aa: CASSSGPYNSPLHF
cdr3_nt: TGTGCCAGCAGTAGCGGGCCCTATAATTCACCCCTCCACTTT
clone_size: few
d_call: -
v_call: TRBV6-5
j_call: TRBJ1-6

cdr3_aa: CASSIVGGRGTEAFF
cdr3_nt: TGTGCCAGTAGTATTGTGGGGGGACGGGGCACTGAAGCTTTCTTT
clone_size: -
d_call: -
v_call: TRBV19
j_call: TRBJ1-1

cdr3_aa: CASSSTGQNFYNSPLHF
cdr3_nt: TGTGCCAGCAGCTCGACCGGACAGAACTTTTATAATTCACCCCTCCACTTT
clone_size: -
d_call: -
v_call: TRBV7-9
j_call: TRBJ1-6